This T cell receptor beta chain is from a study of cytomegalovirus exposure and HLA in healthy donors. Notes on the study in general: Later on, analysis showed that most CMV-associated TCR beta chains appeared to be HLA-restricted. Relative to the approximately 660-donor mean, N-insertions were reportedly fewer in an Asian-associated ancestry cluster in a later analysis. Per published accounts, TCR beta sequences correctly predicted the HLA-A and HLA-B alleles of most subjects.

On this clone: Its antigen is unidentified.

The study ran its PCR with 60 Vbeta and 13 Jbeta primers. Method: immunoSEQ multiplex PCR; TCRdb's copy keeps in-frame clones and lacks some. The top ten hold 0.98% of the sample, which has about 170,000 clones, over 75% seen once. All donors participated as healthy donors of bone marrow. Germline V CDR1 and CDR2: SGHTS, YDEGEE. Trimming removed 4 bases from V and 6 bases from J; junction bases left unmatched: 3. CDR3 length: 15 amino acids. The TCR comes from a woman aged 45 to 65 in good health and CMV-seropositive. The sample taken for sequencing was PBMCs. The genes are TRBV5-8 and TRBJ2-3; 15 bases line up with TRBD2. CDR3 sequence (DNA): TGTGCCAGCAGCACCGGGACTAGCGGGAGGGATACGCAGTATTTT. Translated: CASSTGTSGRDTQYF. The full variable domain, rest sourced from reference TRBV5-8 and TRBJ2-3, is EAGVTQSPTHLIKTRGQQATLRCSPISGHTSVYWYQQALGLGLQFLLWYDEGEERNRGNFPPRFSGRQFPNYSSELNVNALELEDSALYLCASSTGTSGRDTQYFGPGTRLTVL.